A selection of T cell receptor beta chains follows, all from one sample in a study of identical twins. One entry per CDR3 protein results from TCRdb running MiXCR on the 5' RACE reads. This table holds about 660,000 distinct CDR3 sequences, 8% to 9% found once. The same sample was also studied in work on yellow fever vaccine responses in identical twins.

The sequencing input was PBMCs. These receptors all stem from a woman between 18 and 29 years old in good health. The CDR3 runs from the conserved cysteine through the conserved F or W. A D gene is named only where the DNA matches it firmly. Expanded clones get a size class; other rows say once, few or many, or leave the size out.

>TRBV13|TRBD2|NA|TRBJ2-5
CASSLLGLAAQETQYF
TGTGCCAGCAGCTTATTGGGACTAGCAGCCCAAGAGACCCAGTACTTC
>TRBV5-6|NA|few|TRBJ2-1
CASSNDPGYNEQFF
TGTGCCAGCAGCAATGACCCTGGCTACAATGAGCAGTTCTTC
>TRBV5-1|TRBD1|few|TRBJ2-4
CASSSGTDSKNIQYF
TGCGCCAGCAGCTCCGGGACAGACAGCAAAAACATTCAGTACTTC
>TRBV20-1|TRBD1|NA|TRBJ1-6
CSARVDRGNSPLHF
TGCAGTGCTAGGGTGGACAGGGGGAATTCACCCCTCCACTTT
>TRBV7-6|NA|NA|TRBJ2-5
CASSLWIQETQYF
TGTGCCAGCAGCTTGTGGATACAAGAGACCCAGTACTTC
>TRBV14|NA|many|TRBJ2-1
CASSQESQHEQFF
TGTGCCAGCAGCCAAGAATCGCAGCATGAGCAGTTCTTC
>TRBV3-1|NA|many|TRBJ2-1
CASSQPNNEQFF
TGTGCCAGCAGCCAACCGAACAATGAGCAGTTCTTC
>TRBV7-9|TRBD2|many|TRBJ2-5
CASSLMAGEALETQYF
TGTGCCAGCAGCTTAATGGCGGGGGAGGCGTTAGAGACCCAGTACTTC
>TRBV9|NA|NA|TRBJ2-1
CASTQGSYNEQFF
TGTGCCAGCACCCAGGGCTCCTACAATGAGCAGTTCTTC
>TRBV28|NA|NA|TRBJ2-6
CASSSGSLNVLTF
TGTGCCAGCAGTTCCGGGTCCCTCAACGTCCTGACTTTC
>TRBV5-5|TRBD2|few|TRBJ2-1
CASSFVGTTDEQFF
TGTGCCAGCAGCTTCGTCGGGACTACCGATGAGCAGTTCTTC
>TRBV5-1|TRBD2|many|TRBJ2-7
CASSPGLVSDEQYF
TGCGCCAGCAGCCCGGGACTAGTATCGGACGAGCAGTACTTC
>TRBV4-3|NA|NA|TRBJ2-5
CASSQAWQGQETQYF
TGCGCCAGCAGCCAAGCTTGGCAGGGCCAAGAGACCCAGTACTTC
>TRBV27|NA|NA|TRBJ2-7
CASSAGTRYEQYF
TGTGCCAGCAGCGCCGGGACTCGCTACGAGCAGTACTTC
>TRBV7-9|NA|many|TRBJ2-7
CASSPDNYEQYF
TGTGCCAGCAGCCCTGACAACTACGAGCAGTACTTC
>TRBV5-1|NA|NA|TRBJ2-3
CASRQGRDTQYF
TGCGCCAGCAGGCAGGGGCGGGATACGCAGTATTTT
>TRBV20-1|NA|few|TRBJ2-7
CSASPRGRLSYEQYF
TGCAGCGCCTCCCCCCGGGGCCGATTATCCTACGAGCAGTACTTC
>TRBV5-1|NA|many|TRBJ2-7
CASSFLGTPIYEEQYF
TGCGCCAGCAGCTTTCTGGGGACTCCTATATACGAAGAGCAGTACTTC
>TRBV20-1|TRBD2|few|TRBJ2-2
CSARIFQGGSRYTGELFF
TGCAGTGCTAGAATTTTCCAGGGCGGGAGCAGGTACACCGGGGAGCTGTTTTTT
>TRBV4-1|NA|many|TRBJ2-3
CASSQVGLGTDTQYF
TGCGCCAGCAGCCAAGTAGGGCTGGGAACAGATACGCAGTATTTT
>TRBV14|NA|NA|TRBJ2-5
CASSQVSGMETQYF
TGTGCCAGCAGCCAAGTGTCAGGGATGGAGACCCAGTACTTC
>TRBV4-3|TRBD2|NA|TRBJ2-3
CASSPGTSGKAQYF
TGCGCCAGCAGCCCAGGGACTAGCGGGAAGGCGCAGTATTTT
>TRBV12-3/TRBV12-4|TRBD2|many|TRBJ2-3
CASSRGAGGRDTQYF
TGTGCCAGCAGCCGCGGGGCGGGGGGAAGAGATACGCAGTATTTT
>TRBV25-1|TRBD1|many|TRBJ2-2
CASSGRQGAPPGELFF
TGTGCCAGCAGTGGCCGACAGGGTGCCCCTCCCGGGGAGCTGTTTTTT
>TRBV5-1|NA|NA|TRBJ2-5
CASSWTQGRSGETQYF
TGCGCCAGCAGTTGGACTCAGGGTAGATCGGGAGAGACCCAGTACTTC
>TRBV18|TRBD1|few|TRBJ2-7
CASSPPQGAKEQYF
TGTGCCAGCTCACCACCGCAGGGGGCGAAAGAGCAGTACTTC
>TRBV20-1|NA|few|TRBJ1-6
CSASPTVTNSPLHF
TGCAGTGCTAGCCCCACAGTGACGAATTCACCCCTCCACTTT
>TRBV10-3|NA|few|TRBJ2-1
CAISESRQISYNEQFF
TGTGCCATCAGTGAGTCGCGGCAGATCTCCTACAATGAGCAGTTCTTC
>TRBV20-1|TRBD1|NA|TRBJ2-5
CSARDLGQGYQETQYF
TGCAGTGCTAGAGATCTGGGACAGGGGTACCAAGAGACCCAGTACTTC
>TRBV28|TRBD1|many|TRBJ2-7
CASSLPGTGGTREQYF
TGTGCCAGCAGTTTGCCCGGGACAGGGGGTACGCGCGAGCAGTACTTC
>TRBV12-3/TRBV12-4|NA|NA|TRBJ1-5
CASSHAGPSQQPQHF
TGTGCCAGCAGTCATGCCGGGCCATCCCAGCAGCCCCAGCATTTT
>TRBV10-3|TRBD2|NA|TRBJ2-7
CASTGTSSYEQYF
TGTGCCTCAACCGGGACTAGTTCCTACGAGCAGTACTTC
>TRBV20-1|NA|NA|TRBJ1-1
CSARDPVRNTEAFF
TGCAGTGCTAGAGATCCGGTTAGGAACACTGAAGCTTTCTTT
>TRBV4-1|NA|NA|TRBJ2-1
CASSQEGPHVNAIANSYNEQFF
TGCGCCAGCAGCCAAGAAGGGCCCCACGTTAACGCTATCGCAAACTCCTACAATGAGCAGTTCTTC
>TRBV27|NA|few|TRBJ2-4
CASSPITSDWLNIGFRDIQYF
TGTGCCAGCAGTCCTATAACCTCAGACTGGCTTAATATCGGATTCAGGGACATTCAGTACTTC
>TRBV9|NA|many|TRBJ2-5
CASSVGVGQETQYF
TGTGCCAGCAGCGTAGGAGTGGGGCAAGAGACCCAGTACTTC
>TRBV6-1|TRBD1|few|TRBJ2-3
CASRPRDRDVTDTQYF
TGTGCCAGCAGACCGAGGGACAGGGACGTCACAGATACGCAGTATTTT
>TRBV28|NA|many|TRBJ1-5
CASSPHEGMGYSNQPQHF
TGTGCCAGCAGCCCCCATGAGGGCATGGGCTATAGCAATCAGCCCCAGCATTTT
>TRBV12-3/TRBV12-4|NA|many|TRBJ1-2
CASSSERTYGYTF
TGTGCCAGCAGTTCCGAAAGGACGTATGGCTACACCTTC
>TRBV7-6|NA|few|TRBJ1-5
CASSLAPETEPQHF
TGTGCCAGCAGCTTAGCGCCGGAAACGGAGCCCCAGCATTTT
>TRBV7-9|NA|NA|TRBJ1-5
CASSLAGSTNQPQHF
TGTGCCAGCAGCTTAGCAGGGTCCACCAATCAGCCCCAGCATTTT
>TRBV2|NA|many|TRBJ1-6
CASSPYNSPLHF
TGTGCCAGCAGTCCATATAATTCACCCCTCCACTTT
>TRBV10-2|TRBD2|few|TRBJ2-2
CASSPLAGGTGELFF
TGCGCCAGCAGTCCACTAGCGGGAGGCACCGGGGAGCTGTTTTTT
>TRBV12-3/TRBV12-4|NA|NA|TRBJ1-1
CASRSDRRSFPNTEAFF
TGTGCCAGCAGATCCGACAGGCGCAGCTTTCCGAACACTGAAGCTTTCTTT
>TRBV6-1|TRBD1|few|TRBJ2-3
CASSADRSTDTQYF
TGTGCCAGCAGCGCGGACAGGAGCACAGATACGCAGTATTTT
>TRBV7-9|NA|few|TRBJ2-7
CASSEEDRPFYEQYF
TGTGCCAGCAGCGAAGAGGACAGACCATTCTACGAGCAGTACTTC
>TRBV7-9|NA|NA|TRBJ2-1
CASSFETTGYEQFF
TGTGCCAGCAGCTTCGAGACTACAGGGTACGAGCAGTTCTTC
>TRBV6-2/TRBV6-3|TRBD2|few|TRBJ2-1
CASSYSSTQIAGAKDNEQFF
TGTGCCAGCAGTTACTCATCCACTCAAATAGCGGGAGCTAAAGACAATGAGCAGTTCTTC
>TRBV6-2/TRBV6-3|NA|NA|TRBJ2-7
CASVNRDTLYEQYF
TGTGCCAGCGTAAACCGGGACACCCTATACGAGCAGTACTTC
>TRBV12-3/TRBV12-4|NA|NA|TRBJ2-7
CASRPPRRDEQYF
TGTGCCAGCAGACCCCCGAGGAGGGACGAGCAGTACTTC
>TRBV20-1|NA|few|TRBJ2-7
CSARGAAVYEQYF
TGCAGTGCTAGAGGGGCGGCAGTCTACGAGCAGTACTTC